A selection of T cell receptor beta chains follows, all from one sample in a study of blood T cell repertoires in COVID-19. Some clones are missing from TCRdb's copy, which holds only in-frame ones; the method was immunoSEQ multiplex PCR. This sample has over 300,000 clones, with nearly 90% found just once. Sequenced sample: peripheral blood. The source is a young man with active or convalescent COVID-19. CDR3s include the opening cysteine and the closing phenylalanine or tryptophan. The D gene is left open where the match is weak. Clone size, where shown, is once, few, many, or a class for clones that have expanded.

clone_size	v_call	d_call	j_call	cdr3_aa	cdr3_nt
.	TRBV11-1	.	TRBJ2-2	CASSREDSNSGELFF	TGTGCCAGCAGCCGAGAGGACTCAAACTCCGGGGAGCTGTTTTTT
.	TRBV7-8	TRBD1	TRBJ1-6	CASSQGQGYNSPLHF	TGTGCCAGCAGCCAGGGACAGGGCTATAATTCACCCCTCCACTTT
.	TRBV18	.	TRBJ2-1	CASSNAGAGQFF	TGTGCCAGCTCGAACGCGGGGGCAGGGCAGTTCTTC
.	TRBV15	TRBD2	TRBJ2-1	CATSIPGREGSEQFF	TGTGCCACCAGCATCCCGGGGCGGGAGGGCAGTGAGCAGTTCTTC
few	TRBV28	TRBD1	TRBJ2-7	CASRSGTGTYEQYF	TGTGCCAGCAGATCGGGGACAGGGACCTACGAGCAGTACTTC
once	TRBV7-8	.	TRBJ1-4	CASSLERVNEKLFF	TGTGCCAGCAGCTTGGAGAGAGTTAATGAAAAACTGTTTTTT
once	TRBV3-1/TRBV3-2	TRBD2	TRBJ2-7	CASSQGTSGSYEQYF	TGTGCCAGCAGCCAAGGTACTAGCGGGAGCTACGAGCAGTACTTC
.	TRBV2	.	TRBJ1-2	CASRGQGSYGYTF	TGTGCCAGCAGGGGCCAAGGCAGCTATGGCTACACCTTC
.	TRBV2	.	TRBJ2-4	CASSGLRVGVKNIQYF	TGTGCCAGCAGTGGTCTGCGGGTCGGGGTCAAAAACATTCAGTACTTC
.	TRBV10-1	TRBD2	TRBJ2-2	CASSEKGGTSESTGELFF	TGCGCCAGCAGTGAGAAAGGGGGGACTAGTGAAAGCACCGGGGAGCTGTTTTTT
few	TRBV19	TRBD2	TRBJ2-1	CASSLAGGSYNEQFF	TGTGCCAGTAGTTTAGCGGGGGGCTCCTACAATGAGCAGTTCTTC
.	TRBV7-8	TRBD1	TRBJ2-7	CASSSRQGASIYEQYF	TGTGCCAGCAGCTCGAGACAGGGGGCCTCGATCTACGAGCAGTACTTC
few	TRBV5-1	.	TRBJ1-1	CASSLWANTEAFF	TGCGCCAGCAGCTTGTGGGCAAACACTGAAGCTTTCTTT
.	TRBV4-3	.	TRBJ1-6	CASSQEEINSPLHF	TGCGCCAGCAGCCAAGAGGAGATTAATTCACCCCTCCACTTT
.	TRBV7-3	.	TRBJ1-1	CASSLTGGTEAFF	TGTGCCAGCAGCTTAACAGGGGGCACTGAAGCTTTCTTT
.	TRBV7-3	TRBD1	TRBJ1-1	CASSFQGADTEAFF	TGTGCCAGCAGCTTCCAGGGGGCAGACACTGAAGCTTTCTTT
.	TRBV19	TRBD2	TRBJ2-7	CASSMGLAGNYEQYF	TGTGCCAGTAGTATGGGACTAGCGGGAAACTACGAGCAGTACTTC
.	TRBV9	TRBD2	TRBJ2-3	CASSAPSGNTDTQYF	TGTGCCAGCAGCGCCCCTAGCGGGAACACAGATACGCAGTATTTT
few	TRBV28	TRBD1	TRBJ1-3	CASSFRGTGRRHTIYF	TGTGCCAGCAGTTTCCGTGGGACAGGACGTCGGCACACCATATATTTT
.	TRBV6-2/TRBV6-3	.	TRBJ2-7	CASSRTSSNYEQYF	TGTGCCAGCAGCCGCACTAGTTCCAACTACGAGCAGTACTTC
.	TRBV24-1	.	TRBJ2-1	CATSDLPIPTDEQFF	TGTGCCACCAGTGATTTACCGATTCCTACGGATGAGCAGTTCTTC
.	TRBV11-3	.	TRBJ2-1	CASSRLDNEQFF	TGTGCCAGCAGCCGCCTAGACAATGAGCAGTTCTTC
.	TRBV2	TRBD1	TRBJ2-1	CASSDLQGSSYNEQFF	TGTGCCAGCAGTGATCTACAGGGGTCCTCCTACAATGAGCAGTTCTTC
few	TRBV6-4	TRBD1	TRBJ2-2	CASSAGTGNTGELFF	TGTGCCAGCAGCGCCGGGACAGGGAACACCGGGGAGCTGTTTTTT
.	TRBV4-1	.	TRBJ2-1	CASSQYLYRGGSYNEQFF	TGCGCCAGCAGCCAATACCTTTACAGGGGGGGCTCCTACAATGAGCAGTTCTTC
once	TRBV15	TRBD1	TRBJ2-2	CATSRAGQGNTGELFF	TGTGCCACCAGCAGAGCCGGACAGGGGAATACCGGGGAGCTGTTTTTT
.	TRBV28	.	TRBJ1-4	CASTKDRRGEKLFF	TGTGCCAGCACCAAGGACAGACGGGGTGAAAAACTGTTTTTT
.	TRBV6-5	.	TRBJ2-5	CASSYGRRSQETQYF	TGTGCCAGCAGTTACGGTCGCAGGTCCCAAGAGACCCAGTACTTC
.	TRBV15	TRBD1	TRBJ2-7	CATSTGDSSSYEQYF	TGTGCCACCAGCACCGGGGACAGCAGCTCCTACGAGCAGTACTTC
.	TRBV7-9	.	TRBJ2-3	CASSLAPKTSTDTQYF	TGTGCCAGCAGCTTAGCGCCTAAGACTAGCACAGATACGCAGTATTTT
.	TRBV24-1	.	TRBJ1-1	CATNGPGDAEAFF	TGTGCCACCAATGGGCCAGGCGACGCTGAAGCTTTCTTT
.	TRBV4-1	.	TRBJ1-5	CASSRISENQPQHF	TGCGCCAGCAGCCGAATCTCTGAGAATCAGCCCCAGCATTTT
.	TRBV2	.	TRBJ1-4	CASSDSAATNEKLFF	TGTGCCAGCAGTGATAGCGCCGCAACTAATGAAAAACTGTTTTTT
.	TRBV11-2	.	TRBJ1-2	CASSLDLFSGYTF	TGTGCCAGCAGCTTAGACTTGTTTTCTGGCTACACCTTC
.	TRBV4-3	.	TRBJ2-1	CASSQGPTPYNEQFF	TGCGCCAGCAGCCAAGGGCCCACACCCTACAATGAGCAGTTCTTC
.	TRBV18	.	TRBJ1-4	CASSLLEGGASTNEKLFF	TGTGCCAGCTCACTACTCGAAGGGGGGGCCTCAACTAATGAAAAACTGTTTTTT
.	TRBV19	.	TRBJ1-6	CASSMRGGNSPLHF	TGTGCCAGTAGTATGCGGGGCGGTAATTCACCCCTCCACTTT
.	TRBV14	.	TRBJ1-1	CASSRIPEGVWDTEAFF	TGTGCCAGCAGCCGTATACCCGAAGGGGTTTGGGACACTGAAGCTTTCTTT
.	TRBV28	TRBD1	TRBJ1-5	CASSSDRTGRINQPQHF	TGTGCCAGCAGTAGCGATCGGACAGGGCGAATCAATCAGCCCCAGCATTTT
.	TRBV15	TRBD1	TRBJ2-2	CATSRGTPSTGRGGELFF	TGTGCCACCAGCAGAGGGACTCCGTCGACAGGGCGCGGCGGGGAGCTGTTTTTT
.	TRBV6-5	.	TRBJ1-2	CASSYPQGYGYTF	TGTGCCAGCAGTTACCCCCAGGGCTATGGCTACACCTTC
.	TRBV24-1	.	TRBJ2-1	CATSDSASSYNEQFF	TGTGCCACCAGTGATTCTGCCAGCTCCTACAATGAGCAGTTCTTC
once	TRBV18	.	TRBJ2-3	CASSPRKMGGQSLRSTDTQYF	TGTGCCAGCTCACCACGGAAAATGGGCGGGCAGTCACTCCGTAGCACAGATACGCAGTATTTT
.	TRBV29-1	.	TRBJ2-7	CSVAQGGEQYF	TGCAGCGTCGCGCAGGGAGGCGAGCAGTACTTC
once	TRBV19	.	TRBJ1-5	CASSDGNPSNQPQHF	TGTGCCAGTAGCGACGGGAATCCTAGCAATCAGCCCCAGCATTTT
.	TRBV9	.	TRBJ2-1	CASSVTSLWNEQFF	TGTGCCAGCAGCGTAACTAGCCTGTGGAATGAGCAGTTCTTC
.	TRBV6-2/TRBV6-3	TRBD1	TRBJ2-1	CASSGGQGPHNEQFF	TGTGCCAGCAGTGGGGGACAGGGGCCACACAATGAGCAGTTCTTC
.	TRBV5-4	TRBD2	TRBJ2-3	CASSHGAGGRTDTQYF	TGTGCCAGCAGCCATGGGGCGGGAGGCCGCACAGATACGCAGTATTTT
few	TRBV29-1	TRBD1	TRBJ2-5	CSAEGVGQGPGTQYF	TGCAGCGCCGAGGGTGTGGGACAGGGCCCCGGGACCCAGTACTTC
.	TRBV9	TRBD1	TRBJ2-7	CASSGDRGSYEQYF	TGTGCCAGCAGCGGGGACAGGGGTTCCTACGAGCAGTACTTC
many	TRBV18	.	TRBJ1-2	CASSPLENYGYTF	TGTGCCAGCTCACCACTAGAAAACTATGGCTACACCTTC
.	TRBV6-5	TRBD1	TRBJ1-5	CASSYGTGVQPQHF	TGTGCCAGCAGTTACGGGACAGGGGTTCAGCCCCAGCATTTT